A single sample is the source of the 14 T cell receptor beta chains below, sequenced in a study of cytomegalovirus exposure and HLA in healthy donors. The PCR made use of 60 Vbeta and 13 Jbeta primers. Method: immunoSEQ multiplex PCR; TCRdb's copy keeps in-frame clones and lacks some. This sample has approximately 140,000 clones; just under 75% occur once, and the top ten carry 1.5% to 2%. Material for sequencing was PBMCs. The receptors come from a woman aged 18 to 35 in good health and CMV-seronegative.

The V and J genes are TRBV27 and TRBJ2-1, with TRBD2 as a possible D gene (6 bases). Germline lookup yields CDR1 MNHEY and CDR2 SMNVEV (reference sequence). CDR3 length: 15 amino acids. V was shortened by 6 bases and J by 0 bases, with 12 bases between the two germline ends. CDR3 nucleotide sequence: TGTGCCAGCAGCCATAGCGGTAGCTCCTACAATGAGCAGTTCTTC. Protein: CASSHSGSSYNEQFF.

The rearrangement joins TRBV4-3 to TRBJ1-4; D possibly corresponds to TRBD1 (5 bases). This CDR3 contains 15 residues. Germline CDR1 is LGHNA and CDR2 is YSLEER. V lost 0 bases and J lost 4, with 9 bases in between. CDR3 nucleotide sequence: TGCGCCAGCAGCCAAGATCCAGGGTTTAATGAAAAACTGTTTTTT. Its protein is CASSQDPGFNEKLFF.

This clone was detected a few times. This chain uses TRBV7-2 with TRBJ2-1; 12 nucleotides line up with TRBD2. Unmatched junction bases numbered 2, after V lost 6 bases and J lost 2 bases. There are 15 residues in the CDR3. Germline CDR1 and CDR2: SGHTA and FQGNSA. The CDR3 DNA is TGTGCCAGCAGTAGGACTAGCGGGGCCTACAATGAGCAGTTCTTC. Its protein product is CASSRTSGAYNEQFF.

The rearrangement links TRBV6-1 to TRBJ2-1; 9 bases line up with TRBD1. From germline, CDR1 is MNHNS and CDR2 SASEGT. Germline trimming cut 5 bases from V and 4 bases from J; bases unmatched to any gene: 3. CDR3 length equals 14 residues. The CDR3 here is CASSQDRGYNEQFF. CDR3 bases: TGTGCCAGCAGTCAGGACAGGGGTTACAATGAGCAGTTCTTC.

The genes are TRBV19 and TRBJ1-5; TRBD1 might be the D (6 bases). Trimming left V 6 bases short and J 2 bases short, with 11 bases between. The CDR3 extends over 14 amino acids. Germline V lookup: CDR1 LNHDA, CDR2 SQIVND (reference sequence). Here the CDR3 DNA reads TGTGCCAGTAGCACAGGGTTCGGCAATCAGCCCCAGCATTTT. As protein: CASSTGFGNQPQHF. Complete variable domain (other parts from reference TRBV19 and TRBJ1-5): DGGITQSPKYLFRKEGQNVTLSCEQNLNHDAMYWYRQDPGQGLRLIYYSQIVNDFQKGDIAEGYSVSREKKESFPLTVTSAQKNPTAFYLCASSTGFGNQPQHFGDGTRLSIL.

This chain joins TRBV7-2 and TRBJ2-5; 8 positions agree with TRBD2. Germline V gene sequence: CDR1 SGHTA, CDR2 FQGNSA. V shed 5 bases, J shed 6 bases, and the junction held 5 bases outside the gene matches. The CDR3 consists of 13 residues. This CDR3 is CASSQGLDKTQYF. The CDR3 coding sequence is TGTGCCAGCAGCCAGGGACTAGATAAGACCCAGTACTTC.

The gene calls are TRBV27 and TRBJ1-1; a weak D match, TRBD1 (6 bases). Trimming left V 2 bases short and J 5 bases short, with 9 bases between. The CDR3 is 13 amino acids. CDR1 and CDR2 (germline): MNHEY, SMNVEV (reference sequence). CDR3 protein: CASSLVGGTEAFF. The CDR3 DNA reads as TGTGCCAGCAGTTTAGTAGGGGGAACTGAAGCTTTCTTT.

The rearrangement links TRBV27 to TRBJ2-7, with D tentatively TRBD1 (6 bases). V was shortened by 4 bases and J by 1 base, with 11 bases between the two germline ends. The germline V gene has CDR1 MNHEY and CDR2 SMNVEV (reference sequence). The CDR3 runs 14 residues. CDR3 sequence (DNA): TGTGCCAGCAGTTCAGGGGTCCTATCCTACGAGCAGTACTTC. It codes for CASSSGVLSYEQYF.

The chain links TRBV9 to TRBJ1-2, with 9 nucleotides matching TRBD1. From germline, CDR1 is SGDLS and CDR2 YYNGEE. There are 20 residues in the CDR3. V lost 1 base, J lost 4 bases, and 20 bases stayed unmatched. CDR3 coding DNA: TGTGCCAGCAGCGTAACCGAAACAGGGGGCGCGCCCCTCACTTCCTATGGCTACACCTTC. This codes for CASSVTETGGAPLTSYGYTF.

This rearrangement joins TRBV9 to TRBJ2-6; D perhaps matches TRBD1 (6 bases). This CDR3 contains 17 residues. The ends were cut back, 7 bases at V and 0 bases at J, with 17 bases in the middle. Germline V lookup: CDR1 SGDLS, CDR2 YYNGEE. The CDR3 here is CASGRKGGRSGANVLTF. The DNA of the CDR3 is TGTGCCAGCGGCCGCAAAGGGGGTCGCTCTGGGGCCAACGTCCTGACTTTC.

As regards this clone: The sample contains more than one DNA sequence encoding this CDR3. The gene calls are TRBV18 and TRBJ1-5, with D possibly being TRBD1 (5 bases). This CDR3 comprises 16 residues. The V end lost 0 bases, the J end lost 2 bases, and 11 bases lay between the germline ends. Germline assignment: CDR1 KGHSH and CDR2 LQKENI. CDR3 sequence: CASSPPGGMGNQPQHF. CDR3 sequence (DNA): TGTGCCAGCTCACCACCGGGGGGGATGGGCAATCAGCCCCAGCATTTT.

The chain joins TRBV9 to TRBJ1-1; D perhaps matches TRBD1 (5 bases). V was trimmed by 4 bases and J by 1 base, leaving 14 bases between them. The CDR3 length is 15 residues. Germline V lookup: CDR1 SGDLS, CDR2 YYNGEE. CDR3 DNA: TGTGCCAGCAGCCAGACCGGACATGAGAACACTGAAGCTTTCTTT. As protein: CASSQTGHENTEAFF.

This clone has just one count. The chain combines TRBV4-3 with TRBJ2-3, with D perhaps matching TRBD2 (6 bases). This CDR3 comprises 14 residues. Between the trimmed V and J ends, which lost 4 bases and 5 bases, there was a span of 13 bases. Looked up from germline, CDR1 is LGHNA and CDR2 is YSLEER. CDR3 sequence reads: CASSPGRDLDTQYF. CDR3 nucleotides: TGCGCCAGCAGCCCGGGGCGGGATTTAGATACGCAGTATTTT.

The chain recombines TRBV7-2 with TRBJ2-3; TRBD2 might be the D (5 bases). The CDR3 runs 14 residues. The germline V gene encodes CDR1 SGHTA and CDR2 FQGNSA. V was cut by 5 bases and J by 5 bases, with 14 bases left in between. The CDR3 DNA reads TGTGCCAGCAGCATAACCGGGGATGGAGATACGCAGTATTTT. Translated, it gives CASSITGDGDTQYF.